The 14 T cell receptor beta chains reported below all come from one sample, sequenced in a study of T cells in Graves' hyperthyroidism and ophthalmopathy. RNA transcripts were the template for amplifying TCR beta CDR3 regions. HTBI primers were employed in a first-round RT-PCR of the TCR CDR3. TCRdb called the multiplex PCR reads again in MiXCR, with one record for every CDR3 protein. The sample carries 700,000 or so distinct CDR3 sequences, less than 20% recorded once. What was sequenced was blood. Every receptor here comes from a man aged 18 to 29 with Graves' hyperthyroidism.

In DNA, the CDR3 is TGTGCCAGCAGCGGGCACCCGGGAGGAGGCACAGATACGCAGTATTTT. Translated: CASSGHPGGGTDTQYF. The chain combines TRBV7-9 with TRBJ2-3, with TRBD2 matching over 7 bases. This CDR3 has 16 amino acids. The junction had 9 bases not matched to a gene; V was cut back by 5 bases and J by 1 base. Germline V gene data show CDR1 as SEHNR and CDR2 as FQNEAQ (reference sequence).

This clonotype was picked up a small number of times. The rearrangement joins TRBV7-6 to TRBJ2-2; 10 bases line up with TRBD1. The CDR3 loop spans 16 amino acids. V dropped 4 bases and J dropped 5; count of bases not matched to a gene: 7. Germline assignment: CDR1 SGHVS and CDR2 FNYEAQ. CDR3 amino acids: CASSSWGQGRTGELFF. For the CDR3, the DNA is TGTGCCAGCAGCTCCTGGGGACAGGGGCGAACCGGGGAGCTGTTTTTT. The whole variable domain, filled in from reference TRBV7-6 and TRBJ2-2, reads GAGVSQSPRYKVTKRGQDVALRCDPISGHVSLYWYRQALGQGPEFLTYFNYEAQQDKSGLPNDRFSAERPEGSISTLTIQRTEQRDSAMYRCASSSWGQGRTGELFFGEGSRLTVL.

The sample holds many counts of this clonotype. This sequence joins TRBV28 and TRBJ2-3; 11 nucleotides align to TRBD2. The germline V gene encodes CDR1 MDHEN and CDR2 SYDVKM. The CDR3 extends over 16 amino acids. V lost 6 bases and J lost 0; bases outside the gene matches: 5. DNA for the CDR3: TGTGCCAGCAGCTACGGACTAGCGGGTAGCACAGATACGCAGTATTTT. It specifies CASSYGLAGSTDTQYF. The whole variable domain, remainder taken from reference TRBV28 and TRBJ2-3, is DVKVTQSSRYLVKRTGEKVFLECVQDMDHENMFWYRQDPGLGLRLIYFSYDVKMKEKGDIPEGYSVSREKKERFSLILESASTNQTSMYLCASSYGLAGSTDTQYFGPGTRLTVL.

This clonotype was seen many times. The chain couples TRBV12-3 or TRBV12-4 to TRBJ1-6, with 8 nucleotides matching TRBD1. Losses at the gene ends were 6 bases for V and 3 bases for J; bases not matched to a gene: 4. The CDR3 has 15 amino acids. CDR3 sequence (DNA): TGTGCCAGCAGAGGACAGGGCCTCTATAATTCACCCCTCCACTTT. Its translation: CASRGQGLYNSPLHF.

This clonotype was observed many times. V and J are TRBV5-1 and TRBJ2-3, with D perhaps being TRBD1 or TRBD2 (6 bases each). Germline CDR1 reads SGHRS; CDR2 reads YFSETQ. The length of the CDR3 is 14 residues. Trimming took off 6 bases at V and 0 bases at J, with 11 bases between the two ends. The CDR3 DNA follows: TGCGCCAGCACTTGGGGGGCTAGCACAGATACGCAGTATTTT. It translates to CASTWGASTDTQYF.

This clonotype was observed at least ten times. The chain has TRBV3-1 and TRBJ2-7; 9 nucleotides match TRBD1. This CDR3 has 17 amino acids. V gave up 3 bases and J gave up 1 base; unmatched junction bases: 10. Germline assignment: CDR1 LGHDT and CDR2 YNNKEL (reference sequence). The chain's CDR3 is CASSQATGGARSYEQYF. The CDR3 DNA follows: TGTGCCAGCAGCCAGGCAACAGGGGGCGCGAGGTCCTACGAGCAGTACTTC.

In its sample, this clonotype was seen many times. The chain's CDR3 is CSARTAWQAGELFF. The CDR3 nucleotides are TGCAGTGCTAGAACAGCTTGGCAGGCCGGGGAGCTGTTTTTT. The V gene is TRBV20-1, the J gene TRBJ2-2; D not resolved. CDR3 length: 14 amino acids. Germline values: CDR1 DFQATT, CDR2 SNEGSKA (reference sequence). The V and J ends lost 2 bases and 6 bases respectively, with 13 bases between them.

Many counts were recorded for this clonotype. The J gene is TRBJ2-1, the V gene TRBV7-3; D tentatively reads TRBD1 or TRBD2 (5 bases each). From germline, CDR1 is SGHTA and CDR2 FQGTGA. This CDR3 is built from 16 residues. Trimming took 1 base from V and 9 from J, leaving 19 bases between them. The DNA for the CDR3 is TGTGCCAGCAGCTTAAATTTAGTGGGGGATATGGCTGAGCAGTTCTTC. This encodes CASSLNLVGDMAEQFF.

The chain recombines TRBV27 with TRBJ2-3, with a weak D call TRBD2 (6 bases). Per the germline V gene, CDR1 is MNHEY and CDR2 is SMNVEV (reference sequence). CDR3 length equals 15 residues. Between the trimmed V and J ends, which lost 0 bases and 5 bases, there was a span of 12 bases. In DNA form, the CDR3 reads TGTGCCAGCAGTTTATCTAGCGGAGGGATAGATACGCAGTATTTT. As protein: CASSLSSGGIDTQYF.

CDR3 nucleotide sequence: TGTGCCAGCGGTTCCTCAGGCCAGGGCAATCAGCCCCAGCATTTT. This gives the protein CASGSSGQGNQPQHF. The J gene is TRBJ1-5, the V gene TRBV28; no clear D. Per the germline V gene, CDR1 is MDHEN and CDR2 is SYDVKM. This CDR3 is built from 15 residues. Deletions cut 8 bases from V and 2 bases from J, with 16 bases between.

The sample holds many counts of this clonotype. One junction end does not reproduce the germline sequence, and a read error may be involved. This chain links TRBV13 with TRBJ2-4, with D possibly being TRBD2 (5 bases). The CDR3 runs 15 residues. The germline gives CDR1 PRHDT, CDR2 FYEKMQ (reference sequence). CDR3 amino acids: CASSPRPSGKDIQYF. The CDR3 bases are TGTGCCAGCAGCCCTAGGCCCAGCGGCAAAGACATTCAGTACTTC.

This clonotype was seen many times. The chain is built from TRBV11-2 and TRBJ2-7, with D uncertain. This CDR3 comprises 15 residues. Trimming cost V 5 bases and J 3 bases, with 17 bases left between them. Germline CDR1 reads SGHAT; CDR2 reads FQNNGV. The CDR3 DNA is TGTGCCAGCAGCCCGATGGCAACGACGGTCTACGAGCAGTACTTC. Its protein is CASSPMATTVYEQYF.

This rearrangement joins TRBV3-1 to TRBJ2-7; D call uncertain. V lost 1 base, J lost 4 bases, and 8 bases lay in between. The germline CDR1 and CDR2 sequences are LGHDT and YNNKEL (reference sequence). The CDR3 totals 13 residues. CDR3: CASSQGGRYEQYF. CDR3 nucleotides: TGTGCCAGCAGCCAAGGGGGTAGGTACGAGCAGTACTTC.

This clonotype has ten or more counts. V is TRBV11-2 and J is TRBJ1-3, with unresolved D. V lost 6 bases and J 1 base, leaving 16 bases between the germline ends. Germline values: CDR1 SGHAT, CDR2 FQNNGV. This CDR3 comprises 16 residues. The CDR3 DNA reads TGTGCCAGCAGGAACATCCGTCGGGCGTCTGGAAACACCATATATTTT. As protein: CASRNIRRASGNTIYF. The entire variable domain, with the rest obtained from reference TRBV11-2 and TRBJ1-3, is as follows: EAGVAQSPRYKIIEKRQSVAFWCNPISGHATLYWYQQILGQGPKLLIQFQNNGVVDDSQLPKDRFSAERLKGVDSTLKIQPAKLEDSAVYLCASRNIRRASGNTIYFGEGSWLTVV.